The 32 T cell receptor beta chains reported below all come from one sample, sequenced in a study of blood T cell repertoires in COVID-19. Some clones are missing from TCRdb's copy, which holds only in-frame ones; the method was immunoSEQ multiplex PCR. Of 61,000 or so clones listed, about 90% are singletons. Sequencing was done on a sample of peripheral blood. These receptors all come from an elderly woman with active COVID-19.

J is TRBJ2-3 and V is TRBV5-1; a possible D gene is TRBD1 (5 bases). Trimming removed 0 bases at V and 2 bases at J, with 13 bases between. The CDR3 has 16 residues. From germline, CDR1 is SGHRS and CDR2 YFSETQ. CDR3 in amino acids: CASSLEGGHPTDTQYF. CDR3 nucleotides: TGCGCCAGCAGCTTGGAGGGCGGACACCCCACAGATACGCAGTATTTT.

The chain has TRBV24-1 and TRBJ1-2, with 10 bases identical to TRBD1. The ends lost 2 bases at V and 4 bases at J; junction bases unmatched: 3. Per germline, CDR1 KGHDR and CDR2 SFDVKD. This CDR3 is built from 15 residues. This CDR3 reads CATSDSTGGTYGYTF. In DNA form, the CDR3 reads TGTGCCACCAGTGATTCGACAGGGGGCACCTATGGCTACACCTTC.

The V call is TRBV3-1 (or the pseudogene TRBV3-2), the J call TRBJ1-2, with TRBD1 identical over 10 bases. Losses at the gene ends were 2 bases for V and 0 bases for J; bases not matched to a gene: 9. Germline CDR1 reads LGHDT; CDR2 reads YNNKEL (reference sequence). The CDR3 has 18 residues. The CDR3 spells CASSQLRTGGRPNYGYTF. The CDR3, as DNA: TGTGCCAGCAGCCAACTCAGGACAGGGGGAAGACCTAACTATGGCTACACCTTC.

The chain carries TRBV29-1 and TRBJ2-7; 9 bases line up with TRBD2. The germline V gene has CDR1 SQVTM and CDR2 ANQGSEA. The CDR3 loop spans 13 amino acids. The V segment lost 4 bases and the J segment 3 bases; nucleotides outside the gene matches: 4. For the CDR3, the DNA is TGCAGCGTTGGCGGGGGGGTTGTCTACGAGCAGTACTTC. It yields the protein CSVGGGVVYEQYF.

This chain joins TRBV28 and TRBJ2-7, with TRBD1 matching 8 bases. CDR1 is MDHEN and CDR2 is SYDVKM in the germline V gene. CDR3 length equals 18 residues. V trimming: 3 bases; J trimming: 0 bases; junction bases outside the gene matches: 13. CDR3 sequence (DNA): TGTGCCAGCAGTTTTGGGTTTATGGAGGACAGGGACTCCTACGAGCAGTACTTC. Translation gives CASSFGFMEDRDSYEQYF.

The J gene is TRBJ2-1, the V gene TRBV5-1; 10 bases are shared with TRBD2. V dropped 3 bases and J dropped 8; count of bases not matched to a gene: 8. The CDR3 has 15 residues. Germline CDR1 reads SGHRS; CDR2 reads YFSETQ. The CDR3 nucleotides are TGCGCCAGCAGCTCAGCCGGGACTAGCGCCGATGAGCAGTTCTTC. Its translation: CASSSAGTSADEQFF.

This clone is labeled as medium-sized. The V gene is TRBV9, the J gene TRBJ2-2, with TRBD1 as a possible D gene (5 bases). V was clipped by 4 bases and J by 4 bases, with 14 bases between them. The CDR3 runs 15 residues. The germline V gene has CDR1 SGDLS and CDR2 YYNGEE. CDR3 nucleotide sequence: TGTGCCAGCAGCCCGGACCCAGGGCCCACCGGGGAGCTGTTTTTT. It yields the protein CASSPDPGPTGELFF.

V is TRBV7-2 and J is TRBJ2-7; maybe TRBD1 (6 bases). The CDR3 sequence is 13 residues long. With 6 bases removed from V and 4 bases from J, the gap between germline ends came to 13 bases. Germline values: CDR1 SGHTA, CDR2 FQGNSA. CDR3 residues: CASRWTVGYEQYF. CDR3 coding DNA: TGTGCCAGCAGATGGACAGTTGGGTACGAGCAGTACTTC.

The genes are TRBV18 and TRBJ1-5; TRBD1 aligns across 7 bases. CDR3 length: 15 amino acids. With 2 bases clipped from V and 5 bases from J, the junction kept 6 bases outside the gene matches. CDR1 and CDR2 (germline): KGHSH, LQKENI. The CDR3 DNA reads TGTGCCAGCTCACCAGCAGGAGGGGGCGATCAGCCCCAGCATTTT. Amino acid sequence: CASSPAGGGDQPQHF.

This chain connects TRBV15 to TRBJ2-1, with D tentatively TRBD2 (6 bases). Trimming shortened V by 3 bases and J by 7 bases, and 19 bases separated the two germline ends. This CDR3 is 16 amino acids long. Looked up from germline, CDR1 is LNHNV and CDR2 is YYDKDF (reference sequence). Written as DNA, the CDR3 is TGTGCCACCAGCAGGGGGGGAACCTATCCTCGGAATGAGCAGTTCTTC. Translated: CATSRGGTYPRNEQFF.

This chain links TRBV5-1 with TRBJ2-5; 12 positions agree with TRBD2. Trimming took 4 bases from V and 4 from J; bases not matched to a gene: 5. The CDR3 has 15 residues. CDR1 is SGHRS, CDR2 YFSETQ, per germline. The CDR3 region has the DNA TGCGCCAGCAGCGAGACTAGCGGGGGCCCAGAGACCCAGTACTTC. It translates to CASSETSGGPETQYF.

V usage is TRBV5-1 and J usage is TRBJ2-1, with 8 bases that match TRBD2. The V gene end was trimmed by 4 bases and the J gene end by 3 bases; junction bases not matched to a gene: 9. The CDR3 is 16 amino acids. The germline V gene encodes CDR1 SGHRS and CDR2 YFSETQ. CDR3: CASSPSPSGGYNEQFF. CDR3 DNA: TGCGCCAGCAGCCCGTCTCCGAGCGGGGGCTACAATGAGCAGTTCTTC.

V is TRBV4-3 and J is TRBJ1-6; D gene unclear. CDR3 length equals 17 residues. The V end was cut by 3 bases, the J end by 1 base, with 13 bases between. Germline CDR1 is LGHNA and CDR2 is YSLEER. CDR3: CASSQARVGSYNSPLHF. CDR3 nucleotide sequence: TGCGCCAGCAGCCAGGCTCGGGTTGGGTCCTATAATTCACCCCTCCACTTT.

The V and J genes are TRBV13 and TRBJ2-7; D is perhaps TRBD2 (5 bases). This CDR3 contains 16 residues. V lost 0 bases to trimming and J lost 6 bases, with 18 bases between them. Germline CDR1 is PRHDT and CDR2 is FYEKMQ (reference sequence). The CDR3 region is CASSLGGSGLAGEQYF. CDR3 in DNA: TGTGCCAGCAGCTTAGGGGGGTCGGGCCTCGCGGGCGAGCAGTACTTC. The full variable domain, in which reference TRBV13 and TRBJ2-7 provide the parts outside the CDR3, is AAGVIQSPRHLIKEKRETATLKCYPIPRHDTVYWYQQGPGQDPQFLISFYEKMQSDKGSIPDRFSAQQFSDYHSELNMSSLELGDSALYFCASSLGGSGLAGEQYFGPGTRLTVT.

DNA for the CDR3: TGTGCCAGCAGTTTATGGAGCAGGTACGAGCAGTACTTC. Translation: CASSLWSRYEQYF. The V and J genes are TRBV28 and TRBJ2-7, with D unclear. The V end lost 0 bases, the J end lost 4 bases, and 7 bases lay between the germline ends. This CDR3 region has 13 residues. Germline V gives CDR1 MDHEN, CDR2 SYDVKM. The whole variable domain, remainder taken from reference TRBV28 and TRBJ2-7, is DVKVTQSSRYLVKRTGEKVFLECVQDMDHENMFWYRQDPGLGLRLIYFSYDVKMKEKGDIPEGYSVSREKKERFSLILESASTNQTSMYLCASSLWSRYEQYFGPGTRLTVT.

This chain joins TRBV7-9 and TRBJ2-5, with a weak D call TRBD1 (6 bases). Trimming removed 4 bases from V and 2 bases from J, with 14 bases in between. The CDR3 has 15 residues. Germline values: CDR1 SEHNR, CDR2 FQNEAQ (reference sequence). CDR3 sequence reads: CASSYPRGAQETQYF. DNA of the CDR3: TGTGCCAGCAGCTACCCCAGGGGAGCTCAAGAGACCCAGTACTTC.

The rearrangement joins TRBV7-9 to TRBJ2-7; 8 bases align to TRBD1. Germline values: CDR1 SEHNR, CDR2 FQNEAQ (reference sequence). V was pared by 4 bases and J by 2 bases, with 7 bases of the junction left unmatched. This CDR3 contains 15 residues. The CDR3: CASSYQGANPYEQYF. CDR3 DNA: TGTGCCAGCAGCTATCAGGGGGCGAATCCCTACGAGCAGTACTTC. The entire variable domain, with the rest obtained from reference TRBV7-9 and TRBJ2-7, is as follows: DTGVSQNPRHKITKRGQNVTFRCDPISEHNRLYWYRQTLGQGPEFLTYFQNEAQLEKSRLLSDRFSAERPKGSFSTLEIQRTEQGDSAMYLCASSYQGANPYEQYFGPGTRLTVT.

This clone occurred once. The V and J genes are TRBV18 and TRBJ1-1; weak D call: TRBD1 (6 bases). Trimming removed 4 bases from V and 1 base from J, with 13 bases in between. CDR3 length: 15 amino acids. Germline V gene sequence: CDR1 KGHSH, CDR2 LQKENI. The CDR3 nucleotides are TGTGCCAGCTCACGAGCAGGGGCCGGGAACACTGAAGCTTTCTTT. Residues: CASSRAGAGNTEAFF.

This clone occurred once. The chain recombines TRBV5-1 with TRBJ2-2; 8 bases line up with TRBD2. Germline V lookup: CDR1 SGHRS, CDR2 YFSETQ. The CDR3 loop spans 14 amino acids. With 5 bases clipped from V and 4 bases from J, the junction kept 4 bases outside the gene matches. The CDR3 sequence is CASRVAGFTGELFF. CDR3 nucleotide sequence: TGCGCCAGCAGAGTAGCGGGGTTCACCGGGGAGCTGTTTTTT.

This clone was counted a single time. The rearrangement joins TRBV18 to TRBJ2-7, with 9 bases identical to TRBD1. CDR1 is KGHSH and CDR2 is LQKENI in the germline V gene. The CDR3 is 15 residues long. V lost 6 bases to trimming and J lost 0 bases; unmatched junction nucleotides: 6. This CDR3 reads CASSRTGDSSYEQYF. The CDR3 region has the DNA TGTGCCAGCTCCCGGACAGGGGACAGCTCCTACGAGCAGTACTTC. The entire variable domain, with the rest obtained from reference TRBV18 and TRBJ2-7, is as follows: NAGVMQNPRHLVRRRGQEARLRCSPMKGHSHVYWYRQLPEEGLKFMVYLQKENIIDESGMPKERFSAEFPKEGPSILRIQQVVRGDSAAYFCASSRTGDSSYEQYFGPGTRLTVT.

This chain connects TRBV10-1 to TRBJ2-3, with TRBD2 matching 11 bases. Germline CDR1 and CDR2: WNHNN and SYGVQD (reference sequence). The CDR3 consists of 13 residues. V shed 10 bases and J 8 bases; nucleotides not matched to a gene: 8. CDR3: CATSTSGEGTQYF. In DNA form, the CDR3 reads TGCGCCACTTCGACTAGCGGGGAGGGTACGCAGTATTTT.

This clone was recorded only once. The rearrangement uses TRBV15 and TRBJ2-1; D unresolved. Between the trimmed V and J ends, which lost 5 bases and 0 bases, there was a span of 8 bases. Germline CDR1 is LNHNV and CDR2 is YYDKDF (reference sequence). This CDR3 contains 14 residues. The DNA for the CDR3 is TGTGCCACCAGCGTACACAGCTCCTACAATGAGCAGTTCTTC. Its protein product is CATSVHSSYNEQFF.

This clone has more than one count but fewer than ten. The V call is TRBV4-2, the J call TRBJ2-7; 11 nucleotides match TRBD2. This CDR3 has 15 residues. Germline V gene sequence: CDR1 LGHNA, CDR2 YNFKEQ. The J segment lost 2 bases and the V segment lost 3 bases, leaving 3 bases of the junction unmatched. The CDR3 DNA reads TGTGCCAGCAGCCAGCGACTAGCGGGGACCTACGAGCAGTACTTC. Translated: CASSQRLAGTYEQYF.

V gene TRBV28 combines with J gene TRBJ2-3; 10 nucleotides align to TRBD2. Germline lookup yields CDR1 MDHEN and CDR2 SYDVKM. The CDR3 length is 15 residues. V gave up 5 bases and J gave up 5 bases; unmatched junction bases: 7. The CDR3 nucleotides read TGTGCCAGCAGTCCAAGCGGGGGGGCCCGAGATACGCAGTATTTT. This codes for CASSPSGGARDTQYF.

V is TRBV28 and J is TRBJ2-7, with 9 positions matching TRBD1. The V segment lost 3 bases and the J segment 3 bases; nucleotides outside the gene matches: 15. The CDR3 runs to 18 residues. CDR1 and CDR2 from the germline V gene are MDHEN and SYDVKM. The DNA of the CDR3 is TGTGCCAGCAGTTTCACTCTGTGGGGGGGACAGGGAAGCTACGAGCAGTACTTC. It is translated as CASSFTLWGGQGSYEQYF.

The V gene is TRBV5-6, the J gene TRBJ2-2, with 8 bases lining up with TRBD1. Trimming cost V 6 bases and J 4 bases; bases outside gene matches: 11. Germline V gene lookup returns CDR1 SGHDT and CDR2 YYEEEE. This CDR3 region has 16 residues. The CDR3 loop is CASTRPGGIGTGELFF. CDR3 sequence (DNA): TGTGCCAGCACCCGACCAGGGGGCATTGGCACCGGGGAGCTGTTTTTT.

The DNA of the CDR3 is TGTGCCAGCAGTGAAAGGGGTCAGGCCAAGCAGTACTTC. Translated: CASSERGQAKQYF. The chain has TRBV6-1 and TRBJ2-7; D perhaps matches TRBD1 (5 bases). CDR1 MNHNS and CDR2 SASEGT come from the germline V gene. Deletions cut 2 bases from V and 8 bases from J, with 13 bases between. This CDR3 has 13 amino acids.

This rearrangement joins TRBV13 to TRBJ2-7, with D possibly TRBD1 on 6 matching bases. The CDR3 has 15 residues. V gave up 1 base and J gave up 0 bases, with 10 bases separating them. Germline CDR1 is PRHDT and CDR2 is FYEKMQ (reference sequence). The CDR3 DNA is TGTGCCAGCAGCTTAGTTCAGGGGAGCTCCTACGAGCAGTACTTC. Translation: CASSLVQGSSYEQYF.

CDR3 nucleotide sequence: TGTGCCAGCAGCCCCCTAGGCCGGGACTTTAGCACAGATACGCAGTATTTT. It yields the protein CASSPLGRDFSTDTQYF. V is TRBV9 and J is TRBJ2-3; maybe TRBD2 (6 bases). Germline CDR1 is SGDLS and CDR2 is YYNGEE. The CDR3 has 17 residues. Trimming left V 4 bases short and J 0 bases short, with 18 bases between.

This chain's CDR3 is CASSLRGGPYEQYF. The CDR3 nucleotides are TGTGCCAGCAGTTTACGGGGGGGCCCCTACGAGCAGTACTTC. This chain links TRBV27 with TRBJ2-7, with 8 bases matching TRBD2. After removal of 2 bases from V and 2 bases from J, the junction contained 2 bases not matched to a gene. The CDR3 length is 14 residues. The germline V gene has CDR1 MNHEY and CDR2 SMNVEV (reference sequence).

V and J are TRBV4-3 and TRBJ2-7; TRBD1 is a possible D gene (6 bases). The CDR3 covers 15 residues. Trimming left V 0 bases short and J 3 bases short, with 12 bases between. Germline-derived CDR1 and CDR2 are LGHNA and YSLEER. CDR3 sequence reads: CASSQDRTRGYEQYF. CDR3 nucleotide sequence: TGCGCCAGCAGCCAAGATAGGACCAGGGGCTACGAGCAGTACTTC.

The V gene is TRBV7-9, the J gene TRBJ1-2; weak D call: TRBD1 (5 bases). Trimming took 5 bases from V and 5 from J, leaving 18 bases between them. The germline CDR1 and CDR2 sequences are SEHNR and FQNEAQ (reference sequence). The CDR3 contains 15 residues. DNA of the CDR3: TGTGCCAGCAGCCTTGGTGTTTCAGGGCTATATGGCTACACCTTC. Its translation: CASSLGVSGLYGYTF.